This T cell receptor beta chain was recovered during a study of regulatory T cells in long-lasting Graves disease (dated by TCRdb to about 2021). For the study in its entirety: Patients with newly diagnosed Graves' disease had been on antithyroid drugs for under 3 months. Peripheral blood TCR sequencing and RNA sequencing compared persistent Graves' disease patients with newly diagnosed Graves' disease patients. The study took place in China and was registered as a clinical trial. A total of 33 samples underwent TCR sequencing, from roughly 13 patients with persistent Graves' disease and 20 or so patients with newly diagnosed Graves' disease. The investigation overall reported the following: More public clonotypes were shared among persistent patients (roughly 2,700) than among newly diagnosed patients (more than 900). Sequencing and analysis were limited to the TCR beta chain. The authors noted that the small sample size was a limitation that may lower accuracy. Preferential use of TRBV28, TRBJ1-2 and TRBJ2-5 was observed in persistent disease, whereas TRBV20-1 and TRBJ2-1 were favored in newly diagnosed disease. Compared with newly diagnosed patients, persistent Graves' disease patients had lower TCR Shannon entropy and fewer highly expanded clones, which suggests clonal expansion. Because the primary lesion, thyroid tissue, could not be accessed, the study looked at peripheral blood alone.

V sheds 2 bases and J sheds 5 bases, leaving 5 bases between their ends. CDR3 length: 12 amino acids, cysteine to phenylalanine. Only the CDR3 DNA stays, 36 bases, in frame from base 1. The germline V gene (reference sequence) provides CDR1 SEHNR and CDR2 FQNEAQ. According to the study, the label for this sample's time point signals: newly diagnosed GD, antithyroid drugs for less than 3 months. RNA was extracted from PBMCs in TRIzol for both TCR sequencing and RNA sequencing. The diagnosis of Graves' disease followed American Thyroid Association guidelines. Patients were recruited from an endocrinology department in Xi'an, China. Each patient gave 9 to 10 milliliters of peripheral blood, collected in an EDTA anticoagulant tube. PBMCs were isolated by Ficoll Paque Plus density gradient separation without further T cell sorting. An Agilent 2100 Bioanalyzer and agarose gel were used to check RNA quality, while a NanoDrop 2000 measured RNA concentration.

This clonotype was recorded many times. The antigen it recognizes is unknown. No base quality information exists; no much larger clone differs at one position. The library was produced with multiplex PCR. The sample was run on an Illumina HiSeq 4000. To build TCR beta libraries, CDR3 regions were amplified by Arm-PCR using iRepertoire HTBI primers. Gel purification was performed on PCR products prior to sequencing. As for the authors' bioinformatics: Across samples, 55 to 80 TRBV and 13 to 15 TRBJ segments were identified and used for gene usage analysis of CDR3 amino acid clonotypes. COPE and FqMerger were used to merge the filtered high-quality paired reads into contigs. Contigs were aligned with BLAST to IMGT TRBV, TRBD and TRBJ reference genes, and CDR3 was defined per IMGT. Clonotypes above 0.1% frequency were classified as highly expanded clones. Shannon entropy was used to measure repertoire diversity, and the Gini coefficient was used to measure V-J evenness. Public clonotypes were defined as clonotypes shared by more than one individual. TCRdb reprocessed the public reads (quality trimming at Q25 with fastp, clone calling with MiXCR) and kept in-frame beta chains. Records with the same CDR3 protein are collapsed into one entry carrying the most frequent genes and DNA. What appears here as the V and J calls and clone size reflects TCRdb's work, not the paper's. The sample yields 500,000 or so distinct CDR3 sequences; around 16% were counted once. The top ten clonotypes cover roughly an eighth of the sample.

This sample was also put to use in a study of T cells in Graves' hyperthyroidism and ophthalmopathy. The second study's authors report: Stable Graves' hyperthyroidism was defined as no progression to ophthalmopathy during 18 months of follow-up. The hyperthyroidism patients were between 18 and 65 years old and newly diagnosed, with a disease duration of less than 2 months. Exclusion was applied to patients with uncontrolled infections, other autoimmune diseases, pregnancy or lactation. Clinical symptoms, serum thyroxine and TRAb, thyroid ultrasound, and orbital computed tomography formed the basis for the diagnoses. The first round of RT-PCR for the TCR CDR3 was performed with the HTBI primer set and the Qiagen OneStep RT-PCR kit. Most expanded thyroid clonotypes (frequency above 0.001) were also detected in blood, a finding suggesting that blood repertoires may reflect thyroid immune responses. In cross-validation, a model built on a 13 V-J signature told ophthalmopathy apart from stable hyperthyroidism with 87.88% sensitivity and around 83% specificity, and in testing the same model reached 80%/75%. In validation, progression to ophthalmopathy was predicted by the model with 70.59% sensitivity and approximately 78% specificity, a median of 6.5 months before onset. TCR V-J signatures able to tell the groups apart were searched for in a discovery cohort of some 97 patients, of whom roughly 42 had Graves' ophthalmopathy and more than 55 had stable Graves' hyperthyroidism. Prospective prediction of ophthalmopathy was tested in an independent validation cohort of fewer than 20 hyperthyroidism patients and approximately 17 patients who later progressed to ophthalmopathy. The 100 discovery patients were randomly split 7:3 into training and test sets. In six Graves' hyperthyroidism patients, the study also compared T-cell repertoires from thyroid tissue with T-cell repertoires from blood. After sampling, hyperthyroidism patients received methimazole starting at 30 mg daily, and ophthalmopathy patients received high-dose intravenous methylprednisolone. A second multiplex PCR round built the libraries, followed by size selection and purification. Sequencing of the libraries was done on an Illumina HiSeq2000 using paired-end 100 bp reads. SOAPnuke was used to process the raw data, removing reads that contained adapters or uncalled bases, had a mean Phred below 15, or lacked an exact match to the constant primer or identifier. COPE v1.2.5 was used to merge the high-quality paired reads, and each unique nucleotide sequence was defined as a clonotype. MiTCR v1.1 was used to align clonotypes to the IMGT TRBV, TRBD and TRBJ reference segments. Analysis was restricted to V-J combinations with a frequency above 0.0001, which covered 98% to 99.2% of repertoires. The TCS score was defined as F50 (clonal expansion) divided by E x V (chaos), with BLOSUM62-based TCRdist calculated between CDR3 peptides within each V-J. Welch's t-statistics and random forest reduced roughly 540 V-J features to some 14, which were used in a naive Bayes classifier (R e1071). No statistical method was used to set the sample size in advance, and investigators knew the group allocation. The paper reports TCR Vbeta CDR3 sequencing of approximately 140 peripheral blood samples: over 40 ophthalmopathy, approximately 74 hyperthyroidism and some 17 progressor patients.

Here the chain combines TRBV7-9 and TRBJ2-3; the D gene lacks a confident call. The source material was peripheral blood mononuclear cells (PBMCs), sampled at new diagnosis, from a patient treated with antithyroid drugs. This TCR came from a man aged 35-49 years with Graves disease. Donor details come from another sample of the same person, matched by shared clones. The DNA is TGTGCCAGCAGCTTAACCGTAGATACGCAGTATTTT. Its coded protein is CASSLTVDTQYF.